The subject of this entry is one T cell receptor (beta chain). Conversion of TCR transcripts into cDNA relied on 5'RACE template switching, which added a universal primer site and UMIs. TCRdb independently ran MiXCR on the 5' RACE reads; one entry per CDR3 protein. The sample carries roughly 400,000 distinct CDR3 sequences, around 20% recorded once. This specimen comes from a study of T cells after yellow fever vaccination. Germline V gene lookup returns CDR1 MNHNY and CDR2 SVGAGI (reference sequence). CDR3 size: 17 residues. V lost 7 bases and J 4 bases, leaving 26 bases between the germline ends. The rearrangement links TRBV6-6 to TRBJ2-7; D unresolved. The clonotype originates from a man in his late teens or twenties who received the YFV17D yellow fever vaccine. Here the sequenced sample was PBMCs, taken before the yellow fever booster vaccination. In nucleotides, the CDR3 is TGTGCCAGCACCAAAACCTGGTGGGTAAAGGGCAAATACGAGCAGTACGTC. Translated: CASTKTWWVKGKYEQYV.